Listed below are T cell receptor beta chains from one sample, sequenced in a study of blood T cell repertoires in COVID-19. The protocol was immunoSEQ multiplex PCR, while the TCRdb copy is restricted to in-frame clones and leaves out a portion. This sample carries 150,000 to 200,000 clones, roughly 80% of them seen once, and the ten largest clones take roughly a sixth. The specimen was peripheral blood. The receptors here all came from a man aged 55 to 70 with active or convalescent COVID-19. The CDR3 runs from the conserved cysteine through the conserved F or W.

J: TRBJ1-2; V: TRBV10-1; CDR3: CASTRPHLHYGYTF
J: TRBJ2-2; V: TRBV6-4; CDR3: CASSRDGRHGELFF
J: TRBJ2-5; V: TRBV24-1; CDR3: CATRRTEVETQYF
J: TRBJ2-1; V: TRBV5-6; CDR3: CASSLGFSSGSQFF
J: TRBJ2-5; V: TRBV29-1; CDR3: CSVSGTGGSETQYF
J: TRBJ2-1; V: TRBV5-1; CDR3: CASSLGTANEQFF
J: TRBJ1-4; V: TRBV30; CDR3: CAWSVPGTGGEKLFF
J: TRBJ1-1; V: TRBV4-3; CDR3: CASSRTTGAYTEAFF
J: TRBJ1-2; V: TRBV6-1; CDR3: CASSEVGGPYGYTF
J: TRBJ2-4; V: TRBV28; CDR3: CASSPPGLDGNIQYF
J: TRBJ2-3; V: TRBV13; CDR3: CASSTSLAGNTDTQYF
J: TRBJ1-5; V: TRBV5-1; CDR3: CASSFGTDSPQHF
J: TRBJ1-5; V: TRBV12-3/TRBV12-4; CDR3: CASSFVSDQPQHF
J: TRBJ2-5; V: TRBV15; CDR3: CATSRDLGGRGETQYF
J: TRBJ1-1; V: TRBV5-4; CDR3: CASSPGTGTEAFF
J: TRBJ2-1; V: TRBV7-3; CDR3: CASSGTGSGGPVNEQFF
J: TRBJ2-7; V: TRBV19; CDR3: CASSNFDGAYEQYF
J: TRBJ2-5; V: TRBV27; CDR3: CASSRLGTGHEETQYF
J: TRBJ2-1; V: TRBV3-1/TRBV3-2; CDR3: CASRGSNEQFF
J: TRBJ1-1; V: TRBV28; CDR3: CASRLGQETEAFF
J: TRBJ2-7; V: TRBV3-1/TRBV3-2; CDR3: CASSQEIPPTPYEQYF
J: TRBJ1-2; V: TRBV29-1; CDR3: CSVSQGIGYGYTF
J: TRBJ2-7; V: TRBV2; CDR3: CASTPTASGLGEQYF